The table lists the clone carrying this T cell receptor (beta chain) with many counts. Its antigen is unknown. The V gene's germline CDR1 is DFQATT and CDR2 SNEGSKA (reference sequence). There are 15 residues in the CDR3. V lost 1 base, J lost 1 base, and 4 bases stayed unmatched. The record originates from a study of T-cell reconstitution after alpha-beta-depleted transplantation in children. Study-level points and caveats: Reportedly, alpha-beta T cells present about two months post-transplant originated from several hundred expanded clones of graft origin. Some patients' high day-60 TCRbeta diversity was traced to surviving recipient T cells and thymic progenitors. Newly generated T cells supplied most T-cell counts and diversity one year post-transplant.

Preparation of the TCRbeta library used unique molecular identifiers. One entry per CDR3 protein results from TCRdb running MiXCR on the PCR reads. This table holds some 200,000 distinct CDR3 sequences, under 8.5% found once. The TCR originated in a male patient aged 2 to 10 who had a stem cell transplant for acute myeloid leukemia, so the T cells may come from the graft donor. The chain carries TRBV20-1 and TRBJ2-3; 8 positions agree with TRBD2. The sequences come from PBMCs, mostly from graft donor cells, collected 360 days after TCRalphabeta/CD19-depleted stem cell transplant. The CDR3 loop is CSARGAGGGTDTQYF. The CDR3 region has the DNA TGCAGTGCTAGAGGGGCGGGAGGTGGCACAGATACGCAGTATTTT.